This T cell receptor (beta chain) derives from a study of blood T cell repertoires in COVID-19. Study-level information: The United States, Italy and Spain provided the acute and convalescent COVID-19 samples. Nucleic acid was either cDNA or gDNA, and it came from T cells, B-cell-depleted T cells, or PBMCs.

The sample holds one count of this clone. Original data processing: Amplified reference gene primers provided the basis for estimating nucleated cell counts. Assay: immunoSEQ multiplex PCR; the TCRdb copy retains only in-frame clones and omits some. The DNA was the basis for D and trimming; V, J and clone size are from that table. The sample lists 75,000 or so clones; more than 70% were seen once. The germline gives CDR1 LNHDA, CDR2 SQIVND (reference sequence). Unmatched junction bases numbered 7, after V lost 5 bases and J lost 4 bases. The CDR3 extends over 15 amino acids. The chain employs TRBV19 and TRBJ2-5; TRBD2 matches 10 bases. Material for sequencing was peripheral blood. This clonotype originated in a man aged 55-75 years with active or convalescent COVID-19. The DNA for the CDR3 is TGTGCCAGTAGTGTATCTAGCGGGGGAGGAGAGACCCAGTACTTC. This codes for CASSVSSGGGETQYF.